These 15 T cell receptor beta chains were sequenced from one sample in a study of T cells after yellow fever vaccination (dated by TCRdb to about 2019). The library was made by 5' RACE. Sequencing was carried out with an Illumina NovaSeq 6000. The public reads were reprocessed in TCRdb via fastp at Q25 and MiXCR, keeping in-frame beta chains. Each CDR3 protein gets just one entry, which takes the most common genes and DNA from the rows behind it. The sample yields 150,000 to 200,000 distinct CDR3 sequences; about a tenth were counted once. The top ten hold around 40% of the sample. The meaning of the sample's treatment or condition label: live attenuated yellow fever vaccine strain. The sequences come from CD8+ T cells sorted from PBMCs, collected 45 days after the yellow fever booster vaccination. Every receptor here comes from a man aged 18 to 35 who received the YFV17D yellow fever vaccine.

This clonotype was detected a few times. V and J are TRBV6-2 or TRBV6-3 and TRBJ2-3; D remains ambiguous. Germline CDR1 MNHEY, CDR2 SVGEGT. The CDR3 consists of 14 residues. V was cut by 5 bases and J by 2 bases, with 11 bases left in between. The CDR3 DNA sequence: TGTGCCAGCAGTCTGAGTTCGATCACAGATACGCAGTATTTT. This encodes CASSLSSITDTQYF.

This chain's CDR3 is CASSPGGRETQYF. CDR3 DNA sequence: TGTGCCAGCAGCCCAGGGGGGCGAGAGACCCAGTACTTC. The chain joins TRBV7-3 to TRBJ2-5; the D gene is possibly TRBD1 (7 bases). Deletions cut 5 bases from V and 4 bases from J, with 11 bases between. This CDR3 is built from 13 residues. The V gene's germline CDR1 is SGHTA and CDR2 FQGTGA. The full variable domain, in which reference TRBV7-3 and TRBJ2-5 provide the parts outside the CDR3, is GAGVSQTPSNKVTEKGKYVELRCDPISGHTALYWYRQSLGQGPEFLIYFQGTGAADDSGLPNDRFFAVRPEGSVSTLKIQRTERGDSAVYLCASSPGGRETQYFGPGTRLLVL.

This clonotype was recorded a few times. The chain joins TRBV9 to TRBJ2-5, with 10 bases lining up with TRBD1. V lost 3 bases to trimming and J lost 4 bases; unmatched junction nucleotides: 9. There are 16 residues in the CDR3. Germline V CDR1 and CDR2: SGDLS, YYNGEE. CDR3 region: CASSEPGQGILETQYF. In DNA, the CDR3 is TGTGCCAGCAGCGAGCCGGGACAGGGGATATTAGAGACCCAGTACTTC. Supplemented by reference TRBV9 and TRBJ2-5, the full variable domain reads DSGVTQTPKHLITATGQRVTLRCSPRSGDLSVYWYQQSLDQGLQFLIQYYNGEERAKGNILERFSAQQFPDLHSELNLSSLELGDSALYFCASSEPGQGILETQYFGPGTRLLVL.

This clonotype was observed at least ten times. J is TRBJ1-4 and V is TRBV6-6; perhaps TRBD1 as D (6 bases). Germline V gene lookup returns CDR1 MNHNY and CDR2 SVGAGI (reference sequence). This CDR3 is 13 amino acids long. V lost 3 bases and J 7 bases, leaving 9 bases between the germline ends. The CDR3 nucleotides read TGTGCCAGCAGTTATTGGGGGCGTGAAAAACTGTTTTTT. It codes for CASSYWGREKLFF.

This clonotype was counted only a few times. The chain links TRBV14 to TRBJ2-3, with TRBD2 identical over 9 bases. The CDR3 loop spans 15 amino acids. The trim removed 3 bases at V and 7 bases at J, leaving 8 bases unmatched. In germline, CDR1 is SGHDN, CDR2 FVKESK. CDR3 amino acids: CASSQLAGGPNTQYF. The CDR3 DNA reads as TGTGCCAGCAGCCAGTTGGCGGGGGGGCCGAATACGCAGTATTTT.

The chain employs TRBV4-1 and TRBJ1-6; TRBD1 matches at 8 bases. Germline V gene data show CDR1 as MGHRA and CDR2 as YSYEKL. The trim removed 4 bases at V and 3 bases at J, leaving 8 bases unmatched. The CDR3 runs to 17 residues. CDR3 region: CASSPRIGQGYNSPLHF. The DNA of the CDR3 is TGCGCCAGCAGCCCCCGGATAGGACAGGGCTATAATTCACCCCTCCACTTT.

This chain links TRBV6-5 with TRBJ2-1; D ambiguous. Trimming left V 8 bases short and J 10 bases short, with 18 bases between. The length of the CDR3 is 13 residues. Germline V gene lookup returns CDR1 MNHEY and CDR2 SVGAGI. As DNA, the CDR3 is TGTGCCAGCCTTGAAAGGACCCCGAGCGAGCAGTTCTTC. This translates into CASLERTPSEQFF.

As DNA, the CDR3 is TGTGCCAGCAGCGGGGGGCGAGGGGGGAGCACAGATACGCAGTATTTT. Translated, it gives CASSGGRGGSTDTQYF. The chain uses TRBV7-9 and TRBJ2-3, with D possibly being TRBD1 or TRBD2 (6 bases each). Germline loops: CDR1 SEHNR, CDR2 FQNEAQ (reference sequence). V shed 5 bases and J shed 0 bases, with 15 bases lying between them. The CDR3 loop spans 16 amino acids.

This rearrangement joins TRBV7-6 to TRBJ1-5, with a tentative D call TRBD1 (5 bases). Germline CDR1 reads SGHVS; CDR2 reads FNYEAQ. Deletions cut 2 bases from V and 1 base from J, with 9 bases between. This CDR3 comprises 15 residues. CDR3 residues: CASSLSRGSNQPQHF. The CDR3 DNA reads TGTGCCAGCAGCTTATCCCGGGGGAGCAATCAGCCCCAGCATTTT.

The chain joins TRBV27 to TRBJ2-1; D perhaps matches TRBD1 (5 bases). From germline, CDR1 is MNHEY and CDR2 SMNVEV (reference sequence). This CDR3 comprises 17 residues. Deletions cut 4 bases from V and 2 bases from J, with 18 bases between. The CDR3 coding sequence is TGTGCCAGCAGTTCGCCCGGAGTTAAGGGGCCCTACAATGAGCAGTTCTTC. Translating it yields CASSSPGVKGPYNEQFF.

The chain couples TRBV25-1 to TRBJ1-4, with 8 positions matching TRBD1. V lost 5 bases to trimming and J lost 8 bases; unmatched junction nucleotides: 10. The CDR3 has 15 amino acids. The germline gives CDR1 MGHDK, CDR2 SYGVNS. CDR3 sequence: CASSFTGTGGEKLFF. CDR3 DNA sequence: TGTGCCAGCAGTTTTACCGGGACAGGAGGAGAAAAACTGTTTTTT. The variable domain in full, completed from reference TRBV25-1 and TRBJ1-4, reads EADIYQTPRYLVIGTGKKITLECSQTMGHDKMYWYQQDPGMELHLIHYSYGVNSTEKGDLSSESTVSRIRTEHFPLTLESARPSHTSQYLCASSFTGTGGEKLFFGSGTQLSVL.

The chain carries TRBV20-1 and TRBJ1-5; 7 positions agree with TRBD1. J gave up 5 bases and V 6 bases, and 10 bases lay outside the gene matches. The CDR3 loop spans 14 amino acids. Germline V CDR1 and CDR2: DFQATT, SNEGSKA (reference sequence). CDR3 sequence (DNA): TGCAGTGCGCCTCCAGGGGGGGCCTATCAGCCCCAGCATTTT. It specifies CSAPPGGAYQPQHF.

The rearrangement uses TRBV7-9 and TRBJ1-6, with 9 bases matching TRBD1. Losses at the gene ends were 5 bases for V and 9 bases for J; bases not matched to a gene: 8. Germline CDR1 is SEHNR and CDR2 is FQNEAQ (reference sequence). The CDR3 runs 15 residues. The CDR3 loop is CASSPTWTGVSPLHF. The DNA for the CDR3 is TGTGCCAGCAGCCCTACTTGGACAGGGGTTTCACCCCTCCACTTT.

The V call is TRBV15, the J call TRBJ1-5; possible D gene TRBD1, 6 bases. This CDR3 is built from 16 residues. Germline-derived CDR1 and CDR2 are LNHNV and YYDKDF (reference sequence). Deletions cut 5 bases from V and 2 bases from J, with 16 bases between. CDR3 sequence (DNA): TGTGCCACCAGCCCCCGGACAGAGTGGGGCAATCAGCCCCAGCATTTT. This codes for CATSPRTEWGNQPQHF.

This clonotype was seen more than once but under ten times. The chain combines TRBV20-1 with TRBJ2-7, with no clear D. Germline CDR1 is DFQATT and CDR2 is SNEGSKA (reference sequence). The CDR3 loop spans 12 amino acids. Between the trimmed V and J ends, which lost 5 bases and 1 base, there was a span of 9 bases. DNA of the CDR3: TGCAGTGCTCGGACCTGGTCCTACGAGCAGTACTTC. It translates to CSARTWSYEQYF.